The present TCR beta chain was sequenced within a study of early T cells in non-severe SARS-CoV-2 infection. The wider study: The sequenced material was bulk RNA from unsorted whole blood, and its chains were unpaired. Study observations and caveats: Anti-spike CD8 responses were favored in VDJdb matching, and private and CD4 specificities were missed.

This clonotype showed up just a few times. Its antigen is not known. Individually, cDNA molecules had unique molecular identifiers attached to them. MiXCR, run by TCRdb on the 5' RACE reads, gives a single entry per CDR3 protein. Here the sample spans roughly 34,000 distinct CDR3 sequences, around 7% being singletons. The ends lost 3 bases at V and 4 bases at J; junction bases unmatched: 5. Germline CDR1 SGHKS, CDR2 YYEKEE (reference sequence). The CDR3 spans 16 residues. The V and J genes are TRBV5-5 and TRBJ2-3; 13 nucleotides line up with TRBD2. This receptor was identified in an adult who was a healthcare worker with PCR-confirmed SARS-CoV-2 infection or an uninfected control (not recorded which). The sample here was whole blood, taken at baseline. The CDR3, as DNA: TGTGCCAGCAGCTCTGGACTAGCGGGAGTCCCAGATACGCAGTATTTT. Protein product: CASSSGLAGVPDTQYF.